A single sample gave rise to the 5 T cell receptor beta chains below, sequenced in a study of spatial heterogeneity in lung cancer. Their specific antigens are unknown. General study findings and limits: One measure, the expanded intratumoral alpha and beta TCR count, tracked tumor mutation counts.

TCRdb fed the 5' RACE reads into MiXCR, producing one record per CDR3 protein. The sample includes about 14,000 distinct CDR3 sequences, around 5.6% seen only once; the top ten take around 10%. The time point here: sample taken at primary tumor resection. The source material was lung tumor tissue, sampled at surgery. These receptor sequences come from a female donor with early-stage non-small cell lung cancer.

Relative to its sample, this clonotype is medium-sized (0.01 to 0.1%). In DNA form, the CDR3 reads TGTGCCAGCAACCCATTTGGGGGAAGCAATCAGCCCCAGCATTTT. Its translation is CASNPFGGSNQPQHF. The rearrangement joins TRBV28 to TRBJ1-5, with D perhaps TRBD1 (5 bases). The length of the CDR3 is 15 residues. Germline CDR1 MDHEN, CDR2 SYDVKM. V lost 7 bases, J lost 1 base, and 14 bases lay in between. The full variable domain, completed using reference TRBV28 and TRBJ1-5, is DVKVTQSSRYLVKRTGEKVFLECVQDMDHENMFWYRQDPGLGLRLIYFSYDVKMKEKGDIPEGYSVSREKKERFSLILESASTNQTSMYLCASNPFGGSNQPQHFGDGTRLSIL.

This clonotype was recorded many times. The chain employs TRBV30 and TRBJ1-6; TRBD1 is a possible D gene (6 bases). Trimming removed 0 bases at V and 8 bases at J, with 20 bases between. The CDR3 covers 17 residues. Germline CDR1 and CDR2: GTSNPN and SVGIG (reference sequence). CDR3 in amino acids: CAWSVPMDSRAHSPLHF. CDR3 sequence (DNA): TGTGCCTGGAGTGTACCGATGGACAGCCGGGCGCATTCACCCCTCCACTTT.

There are many counts of this clonotype. CDR3 protein: CASSLGALQNTGELFF. In nucleotides, the CDR3 is TGTGCCAGCAGCTTAGGAGCTCTCCAGAACACCGGGGAGCTGTTTTTT. The chain carries TRBV11-1 and TRBJ2-2; D is uncertain. V lost 1 base and J 1 base, leaving 10 bases between the germline ends. The CDR3 contains 16 residues. Germline V lookup: CDR1 SGHAT, CDR2 FQDESV (reference sequence). Full variable domain (rest looked up from reference TRBV11-1 and TRBJ2-2): EAEVAQSPRYKITEKSQAVAFWCDPISGHATLYWYRQILGQGPELLVQFQDESVVDDSQLPKDRFSAERLKGVDSTLKIQPAELGDSAMYLCASSLGALQNTGELFFGEGSRLTVL.

This chain's CDR3 is CASSLVRDRGRYGYTF. CDR3 DNA sequence: TGTGCCAGCAGCTTGGTGAGGGACAGGGGCCGATATGGCTACACCTTC. V gene TRBV5-5 combines with J gene TRBJ1-2; 10 positions agree with TRBD1. The CDR3 spans 16 residues. V dropped 0 bases and J dropped 5; count of bases not matched to a gene: 7. Per the germline V gene, CDR1 is SGHKS and CDR2 is YYEKEE (reference sequence).

This clonotype was counted ten times or more. V is TRBV7-2 and J is TRBJ2-5; TRBD2 matches at 9 bases. The CDR3 spans 15 residues. J lost 4 bases, V lost 3 bases, and 6 bases had no gene match. Germline V gene data show CDR1 as SGHTA and CDR2 as FQGNSA. CDR3 DNA sequence: TGTGCCAGCAGCTTTGGCGGGGGGGCGGGAGAGACCCAGTACTTC. Amino acids: CASSFGGGAGETQYF.